This T cell receptor beta chain was profiled in a study of cytomegalovirus exposure and HLA in healthy donors. Notes on the study in general: CMV antigen specificity was confirmed in vitro for a few CMV-associated chains.

The study ran its PCR with 60 Vbeta and 13 Jbeta primers. Only in-frame clones appear in the TCRdb table, and some are missing; sequencing was by immunoSEQ multiplex PCR. The sample carries around 130,000 clones, roughly 85% recorded once. This clone was seen just once. Antigen unknown. Looked up from germline, CDR1 is SEHNR and CDR2 is FQNEAQ (reference sequence). Germline trimming cut 5 bases from V and 5 bases from J; bases unmatched to any gene: 8. The CDR3 totals 15 residues. The source material was PBMCs. The J gene is TRBJ2-7, the V gene TRBV7-9, with TRBD1 matching 11 bases. The source is a woman in her twenties or thirties in good health and CMV-seropositive. The CDR3 DNA is TGTGCCAGCAGCCACCCGGACAGGGGGCTGCACGAGCAGTACTTC. As protein: CASSHPDRGLHEQYF.